The 2 T cell receptor beta chains given below trace back to one sample, sequenced in a study of PD-1 blockade in classical Hodgkin lymphoma. The sample's time point: cycle 4 day 1 (C4D1), after about 6 weeks of nivolumab. Patients all relapsed after autologous stem cell transplantation, and there was variation in brentuximab vedotin exposure. Thawed PBMCs yielded CD4+ T cells through magnetic negative selection. The assay was immunoSEQ multiplex PCR, and TCRdb's table has in-frame clones only and misses some. The repertoire holds around 18,000 clones, with roughly four fifths as singletons. Sequenced material: CD4+ T cells from blood, taken before the fourth cycle of nivolumab. Receptor source: a human donor with classical Hodgkin lymphoma.

The J gene is TRBJ1-4, the V gene TRBV28; no reliable D call. From germline, CDR1 is MDHEN and CDR2 SYDVKM. CDR3 size: 13 residues. The V end lost 3 bases, the J end lost 6 bases, and 8 bases lay between the germline ends. CDR3 bases: TGTGCCAGCAGTTTCTGGGGTGATGAAAAACTGTTTTTT. Its protein product is CASSFWGDEKLFF.

This clone was recorded a few times. The J gene is TRBJ2-3, the V gene TRBV2; 8 nucleotides match TRBD1. The germline V gene has CDR1 SNHLY and CDR2 FYNNEI. This CDR3 has 15 residues. The ends lost 5 bases at V and 2 bases at J; junction bases unmatched: 6. The CDR3 loop is CASSPRQGNTDTQYF. The CDR3 bases are TGTGCCAGCAGTCCTAGACAGGGGAACACAGATACGCAGTATTTT.